These 23 T cell receptor beta chains were all obtained from the same sample, sequenced in a study of regulatory T cells in long-lasting Graves disease. Both iRepertoire HTBI primers and Arm-PCR of CDR3 regions were used to build the TCR beta libraries. TCRdb re-analysed the multiplex PCR reads in MiXCR, keeping a single row per CDR3 protein. The table has hundreds of thousands of distinct CDR3 sequences, roughly 17% seen once. Time point described: newly diagnosed GD, antithyroid drugs for less than 3 months. The authors made the TCR library using RNA they extracted from PBMCs. These data also featured in a second study, about T cells in Graves' hyperthyroidism and ophthalmopathy.

The specimen was peripheral blood mononuclear cells (PBMCs), collected at new diagnosis, from a patient treated with antithyroid drugs. Every receptor here comes from a woman under 40 with Graves disease.

This clonotype has at least ten counts. The chain is built from TRBV6-9 and TRBJ2-7, with D possibly TRBD2 on 6 matching bases. Germline V gives CDR1 MNHGY, CDR2 SVAAGI. CDR3 length: 16 residues. V shed 4 bases and J shed 3 bases, with 19 bases lying between them. CDR3 protein: CASSSLQREYNYEQYF. In DNA form, the CDR3 reads TGTGCCAGCAGTTCCCTCCAACGGGAGTACAACTACGAGCAGTACTTC.

This clonotype was picked up many times. The J gene is TRBJ2-1, the V gene TRBV6-5, with 11 bases aligning to TRBD2. CDR1 MNHEY and CDR2 SVGAGI come from the germline V gene. V gave up 1 base and J gave up 3 bases; unmatched junction bases: 8. This CDR3 contains 18 residues. The CDR3 spells CASSYFRLAGGGYNEQFF. The CDR3 nucleotides read TGTGCCAGCAGTTACTTTCGGCTAGCGGGAGGCGGCTACAATGAGCAGTTCTTC.

This clonotype was seen at least ten times. The V call is TRBV24-1, the J call TRBJ1-2, with 7 bases aligning to TRBD1. The junction had 5 bases not matched to a gene; V was cut back by 3 bases and J by 8 bases. This CDR3 region has 13 residues. Germline values: CDR1 KGHDR, CDR2 SFDVKD. The CDR3: CATSDQGVGGYTF. The CDR3 DNA sequence: TGTGCCACCAGTGATCAGGGGGTCGGCGGCTACACCTTC.

The table lists this clonotype with a few counts. V is TRBV28 and J is TRBJ2-2; TRBD1 agrees at 7 bases. The CDR3 sequence is 15 residues long. Germline CDR1 and CDR2: MDHEN and SYDVKM. V trimming: 3 bases; J trimming: 3 bases; junction bases outside the gene matches: 4. CDR3 region: CASSFTRGYTGELFF. The CDR3 nucleotides are TGTGCCAGCAGTTTCACCAGGGGGTACACCGGGGAGCTGTTTTTT.

This clonotype was counted many times. The chain couples TRBV20-1 to TRBJ2-1; 8 bases line up with TRBD1. CDR3 length equals 17 residues. Germline trimming cut 5 bases from V and 9 bases from J; bases unmatched to any gene: 21. CDR1 DFQATT and CDR2 SNEGSKA come from the germline V gene (reference sequence). The CDR3 here is CSAGPAFRTGSSGEQFF. The CDR3 DNA follows: TGCAGTGCTGGACCAGCCTTTCGGACAGGGTCGTCCGGTGAGCAGTTCTTC.

This clonotype was detected ten times or more. As DNA, the CDR3 is TGTGCCACCAGTGATTTGGGGCTGGGACGGAAGAACACCGGGGAGCTGTTTTTT. As protein: CATSDLGLGRKNTGELFF. The gene calls are TRBV24-1 and TRBJ2-2, with D possibly being TRBD1 or TRBD2 (5 bases each). The ends were cut back, 0 bases at V and 1 base at J, with 14 bases in the middle. This CDR3 has 18 amino acids. CDR1 KGHDR and CDR2 SFDVKD come from the germline V gene.

The rearrangement links TRBV10-3 to TRBJ2-3, with TRBD2 matching 14 bases. V was pared by 2 bases and J by 3 bases, with 4 bases of the junction left unmatched. Germline V gives CDR1 ENHRY, CDR2 SYGVKD. The CDR3 contains 17 residues. The CDR3 DNA follows: TGTGCCATCAGTGAGCGGACTAGCGGGAGGATGACAGATACGCAGTATTTT. This gives the protein CAISERTSGRMTDTQYF.

This clonotype was detected ten times or more. V and J are TRBV28 and TRBJ2-1; D unresolved. Trimming removed 3 bases at V and 10 bases at J, with 10 bases between. The CDR3 spans 12 residues. The germline gives CDR1 MDHEN, CDR2 SYDVKM. The CDR3 region is CASSFKAYEQFF. CDR3 nucleotide sequence: TGTGCCAGCAGTTTTAAGGCTTACGAGCAGTTCTTC.

On this clonotype itself: A much larger clone lies one base from this, so it may be a read error. The CDR3 sequence is CASSYSRVAANTEAFF. CDR3 nucleotides: TGTGCCAGCAGTTACTCGAGAGTCGCGGCGAACACTGAAGCTTTCTTT. V usage is TRBV6-5 and J usage is TRBJ1-1, with D hard to call. The CDR3 has 16 residues. The V end lost 0 bases, the J end lost 1 base, and 12 bases lay between the germline ends. From germline, CDR1 is MNHEY and CDR2 SVGAGI.

The CDR3 spells CAISGDSLPSGNTIYF. The CDR3 DNA reads as TGTGCCATCAGTGGAGACAGCCTACCCTCTGGAAACACCATATATTTT. J is TRBJ1-3 and V is TRBV10-3; D might be TRBD1 (5 bases). Per germline, CDR1 ENHRY and CDR2 SYGVKD. V was trimmed by 4 bases and J by 0 bases, leaving 13 bases between them. This CDR3 region has 16 residues.

Many counts were recorded for this clonotype. This chain joins TRBV30 and TRBJ2-2, with 8 bases lining up with TRBD2. Germline CDR1 GTSNPN, CDR2 SVGIG (reference sequence). With V trimmed by 7 bases and J by 6 bases, 10 bases remained unmatched. The CDR3 length is 14 residues. CDR3 sequence (DNA): TGTGCCTACGGGGGGGGCGCCCACGCCGGGGAGCTGTTTTTT. Protein: CAYGGGAHAGELFF.

This clonotype was found many times. The chain couples TRBV28 to TRBJ2-2, with D perhaps TRBD2 (5 bases). The ends were cut back, 4 bases at V and 6 bases at J, with 12 bases in the middle. Germline V lookup: CDR1 MDHEN, CDR2 SYDVKM. There are 14 residues in the CDR3. Written as DNA, the CDR3 is TGTGCCAGCAGTTCTTGGGAGTTGGCCGGGGAGCTGTTTTTT. Amino acid sequence: CASSSWELAGELFF. Supplemented by reference TRBV28 and TRBJ2-2, the full variable domain reads DVKVTQSSRYLVKRTGEKVFLECVQDMDHENMFWYRQDPGLGLRLIYFSYDVKMKEKGDIPEGYSVSREKKERFSLILESASTNQTSMYLCASSSWELAGELFFGEGSRLTVL.

This clonotype was found many times. CDR3 in amino acids: CAGRYDRRNTEAFF. CDR3 nucleotides: TGTGCCGGCCGATACGACAGGCGGAACACTGAAGCTTTCTTT. The V gene is TRBV2, the J gene TRBJ1-1, with TRBD1 as a possible D gene (6 bases). V was clipped by 11 bases and J by 1 base, with 17 bases between them. Germline V gives CDR1 SNHLY, CDR2 FYNNEI. The CDR3 runs 14 residues.

Comment on this clonotype: A far bigger clonotype differs at one base, so this is likely a read error. This chain joins TRBV11-1 and TRBJ1-1, with D perhaps matching TRBD1 (6 bases). CDR1 is SGHAT, CDR2 FQDESV, per germline (reference sequence). This CDR3 has 12 amino acids. CDR3 protein: CASSLGGFEAYF. The CDR3 DNA sequence: TGTGCCAGCAGTTTGGGGGGCTTCGAAGCTTACTTT. Full variable domain (outside the CDR3, taken from reference TRBV11-1 and TRBJ1-1): EAEVAQSPRYKITEKSQAVAFWCDPISGHATLYWYRQILGQGPELLVQFQDESVVDDSQLPKDRFSAERLKGVDSTLKIQPAELGDSAMYLCASSLGGFEAYFGQGTRLTVV.

This chain connects TRBV5-1 to TRBJ2-1; TRBD1 agrees at 8 bases. This CDR3 contains 17 residues. V lost 4 bases and J lost 4; bases outside the gene matches: 13. The germline V gene encodes CDR1 SGHRS and CDR2 YFSETQ. The chain's CDR3 is CASSTSAGTGFYNEQFF. In DNA, the CDR3 is TGCGCCAGCAGCACTTCTGCCGGGACAGGATTTTACAATGAGCAGTTCTTC.

This clonotype was recorded at least ten times. The V and J genes are TRBV7-8 and TRBJ2-1; 9 bases agree with TRBD2. V was clipped by 5 bases and J by 7 bases; unmatched bases: 12. Germline V gene lookup returns CDR1 SGHVS and CDR2 FQNEAQ. The CDR3 consists of 16 residues. The CDR3 nucleotides read TGTGCCAGCAGCCGTAGAATAGCGGGAGTGGTTAATGAGCAGTTCTTC. It yields the protein CASSRRIAGVVNEQFF.

Only a few counts were recorded for this clonotype. This chain connects TRBV6-2 or TRBV6-3 to TRBJ1-1; D is uncertain. This CDR3 spans 13 amino acids. V was trimmed by 0 bases and J by 7 bases, leaving 9 bases between them. CDR1 and CDR2 (germline): MNHEY, SVGEGT. CDR3 sequence reads: CASSYSRRSEAFF. CDR3 sequence (DNA): TGTGCCAGCAGTTACTCTAGGCGGAGTGAAGCTTTCTTT.

This rearrangement joins TRBV19 to TRBJ2-3; the match to TRBD1 covers 8 bases. V gave up 1 base and J gave up 12 bases; unmatched junction bases: 6. The length of the CDR3 is 13 residues. Germline V CDR1 and CDR2: LNHDA, SQIVND (reference sequence). Here the CDR3 reads CASSIGGGQAQYF. In DNA, the CDR3 is TGTGCCAGTAGTATAGGAGGGGGACAGGCCCAGTATTTT.

This clonotype was counted ten times or more. V is TRBV20-1 and J is TRBJ2-5, with D uncertain. CDR3 length: 13 amino acids. CDR1 is DFQATT and CDR2 is SNEGSKA in the germline V gene (reference sequence). The V end lost 6 bases, the J end lost 5 bases, and 16 bases lay between the germline ends. The CDR3 DNA reads as TGCAGTGCCTATAACGGTGTGGAGGAGACCCAGTACTTC. This encodes CSAYNGVEETQYF.

This clonotype was observed many times. The genes are TRBV20-1 and TRBJ2-1; 9 bases align to TRBD1. The CDR3 consists of 15 residues. The germline CDR1 and CDR2 sequences are DFQATT and SNEGSKA (reference sequence). J was trimmed by 0 bases and V by 5 bases; bases with no gene match: 5. CDR3 sequence reads: CSAPGTGFSYNEQFF. Here the CDR3 DNA reads TGCAGTGCTCCCGGGACAGGGTTCTCCTACAATGAGCAGTTCTTC.

Concerning this clonotype: At one boundary the junction diverges from the germline segment, which might be a read error. The chain links TRBV6-1 to TRBJ2-3, with D possibly being TRBD1 (6 bases). The J call may be in error: the DNA end matches TRBJ2-5 better. Germline CDR1 MNHNS, CDR2 SASEGT. The CDR3 runs to 15 residues. Here the CDR3 reads CASSDSQGLRETQYF. CDR3 coding DNA: TGCGCCAGCAGTGATTCCCAGGGGCTGCGGGAGACCCAGTACTTC.

This clonotype was detected many times. The rearrangement links TRBV24-1 to TRBJ2-2; 7 nucleotides line up with TRBD1. CDR3 length: 16 amino acids. The V gene's germline CDR1 is KGHDR and CDR2 SFDVKD. After removal of 3 bases from V and 6 bases from J, the junction contained 9 bases not matched to a gene. The CDR3 DNA is TGTGCCACCAGTGATGCCCGAGGGGGCGCTTCCGGGGAGCTGTTTTTT. Its protein is CATSDARGGASGELFF.

The table lists this clonotype with a few counts. The gene calls are TRBV20-1 and TRBJ1-5; D might be TRBD1 (5 bases). CDR1 DFQATT and CDR2 SNEGSKA come from the germline V gene (reference sequence). Trimming pared 3 bases from V and 5 bases from J, leaving 8 bases between. The CDR3 spans 12 residues. The CDR3 DNA follows: TGCAGTGCTAGTTCCAGGGATCAGCCCCAGCATTTT. Translating it yields CSASSRDQPQHF.